These 20 T cell receptor beta chains came from one sample sequenced in a study of OX40 agonist ivuxolimab in advanced cancers. Libraries were prepared by immunoSEQ multiplex PCR; TCRdb keeps only in-frame clonotypes and omits some of them. The sample includes roughly 95,000 clones, 85% to 90% seen only once; the top ten take 1.5% to 2%. Material: CD4+ or CD8+ T cells sorted from blood, obtained in a trial of the OX40 agonist ivuxolimab. The receptors derive from an adult with an advanced solid tumor such as melanoma, head and neck, liver or kidney cancer.

This rearrangement joins TRBV7-6 to TRBJ2-2; D gene uncertain. The CDR3 is 11 amino acids. The V end was cut by 4 bases, the J end by 9 bases, with 6 bases between. CDR1 and CDR2 from the germline V gene are SGHVS and FNYEAQ. The DNA for the CDR3 is TGTGCCAGCAGCTCCGGCCGGGAGCTGTTTTTT. Amino acid sequence: CASSSGRELFF.

V gene TRBV27 combines with J gene TRBJ2-7; D is uncertain. The CDR3 extends over 14 amino acids. Germline CDR1 is MNHEY and CDR2 is SMNVEV (reference sequence). Trimming shortened V by 2 bases and J by 4 bases, and 12 bases separated the two germline ends. The CDR3 loop reads CASSLTPELYEQYF. In nucleotides, the CDR3 is TGTGCCAGCAGTTTAACCCCTGAACTTTACGAGCAGTACTTC.

The chain is built from TRBV29-1 and TRBJ2-2; D is uncertain. V was clipped by 4 bases and J by 1 base, with 4 bases between them. The CDR3 length is 12 residues. Per germline, CDR1 SQVTM and CDR2 ANQGSEA. CDR3 sequence reads: CSVGMNTGELFF. The CDR3, as DNA: TGCAGCGTTGGTATGAACACCGGGGAGCTGTTTTTT.

This clone was found a few times. V is TRBV10-1 and J is TRBJ1-1; TRBD1 might be the D (6 bases). The germline V and J ends were trimmed by 0 bases and 0 bases, with 8 bases remaining between them. CDR3 length: 15 amino acids. Germline lookup yields CDR1 WNHNN and CDR2 SYGVQD (reference sequence). CDR3 sequence reads: CASSESWTVNTEAFF. CDR3 nucleotide sequence: TGCGCCAGCAGTGAGTCATGGACAGTGAACACTGAAGCTTTCTTT.

This chain uses TRBV6-5 with TRBJ2-5, with 8 bases that match TRBD1. J was trimmed by 5 bases and V by 3 bases; bases with no gene match: 2. CDR1 and CDR2 (germline): MNHEY, SVGAGI. CDR3 size: 13 residues. CDR3 bases: TGTGCCAGCAGTTATCAGGGGGCTGAGACCCAGTACTTC. Protein product: CASSYQGAETQYF.

This clone is a singleton in its sample. The V gene is TRBV5-1, the J gene TRBJ2-3, with 8 nucleotides matching TRBD1. V shed 3 bases, J shed 2 bases, and the junction held 2 bases outside the gene matches. CDR1 and CDR2 from the germline V gene are SGHRS and YFSETQ. The CDR3 runs 14 residues. In DNA form, the CDR3 reads TGCGCCAGCAGCTCGACAGGGGCCACAGATACGCAGTATTTT. Translated, it gives CASSSTGATDTQYF.

CDR3 amino acids: CASSLVWGESTDTQYF. DNA of the CDR3: TGTGCCAGCAGCTTAGTTTGGGGGGAGAGCACAGATACGCAGTATTTT. This chain connects TRBV7-8 to TRBJ2-3; weak D call: TRBD2 (6 bases). CDR3 size: 16 residues. The germline gives CDR1 SGHVS, CDR2 FQNEAQ. Trimming removed 1 base from V and 0 bases from J, with 11 bases in between.

The CDR3 sequence: CASSPFMVSGRREQYF. The CDR3 nucleotides are TGTGCCAGCAGCCCCTTTATGGTCAGCGGGAGGCGCGAGCAGTACTTC. This sequence joins TRBV9 and TRBJ2-7, with TRBD2 matching over 9 bases. Germline V CDR1 and CDR2: SGDLS, YYNGEE. The junction had 14 bases not matched to a gene; V was cut back by 4 bases and J by 6 bases. The CDR3 is made up of 16 amino acids.

V and J are TRBV27 and TRBJ1-2; weak D call: TRBD1 (5 bases). The CDR3 is 12 amino acids. V dropped 8 bases and J dropped 3 bases, with 10 bases sitting between them. CDR1 and CDR2 (germline): MNHEY, SMNVEV (reference sequence). CDR3: CASADTDYGYTF. CDR3 DNA sequence: TGTGCCAGCGCGGACACTGACTATGGCTACACCTTC.

The V call is TRBV5-6, the J call TRBJ1-1, with D possibly being TRBD1 (5 bases). The CDR3 spans 13 residues. Trimming stripped 6 bases from V and 6 bases from J, with 15 bases between. Germline CDR1 reads SGHDT; CDR2 reads YYEEEE. The CDR3 DNA reads as TGTGCCAGCACCCGACAGTTGGGTGCTGAAGCTTTCTTT. Its translation: CASTRQLGAEAFF.

CDR3 protein: CASSPVGTYNEQFF. The CDR3 DNA follows: TGTGCCAGCAGTCCCGTAGGCACCTACAATGAGCAGTTCTTC. The chain has TRBV6-1 and TRBJ2-1, with no clear D. Trimming left V 5 bases short and J 2 bases short, with 10 bases between. CDR1 and CDR2 (germline): MNHNS, SASEGT. The CDR3 runs to 14 residues.

The V call is TRBV5-1, the J call TRBJ2-7, with D possibly TRBD2 on 6 matching bases. V lost 3 bases and J lost 2, with 12 bases in between. Germline CDR1 reads SGHRS; CDR2 reads YFSETQ. The CDR3 extends over 14 amino acids. For the CDR3, the DNA is TGCGCCAGCAGCTCCGGACTACCGCCCTACGAGCAGTACTTC. This gives the protein CASSSGLPPYEQYF.

The V gene is TRBV9, the J gene TRBJ2-1, with TRBD2 identical over 13 bases. CDR3 size: 16 residues. The ends lost 4 bases at V and 5 bases at J; junction bases unmatched: 6. CDR1 SGDLS and CDR2 YYNGEE come from the germline V gene. The CDR3 coding sequence is TGTGCCAGCAGCCCTGGACTAGCGGGAGCCCACAATGAGCAGTTCTTC. Translating it yields CASSPGLAGAHNEQFF. The variable domain in full, with the rest retrieved from reference TRBV9 and TRBJ2-1, is DSGVTQTPKHLITATGQRVTLRCSPRSGDLSVYWYQQSLDQGLQFLIQYYNGEERAKGNILERFSAQQFPDLHSELNLSSLELGDSALYFCASSPGLAGAHNEQFFGPGTRLTVL.

The chain employs TRBV6-6 and TRBJ1-2; D not resolved. Germline V gene sequence: CDR1 MNHNY, CDR2 SVGAGI (reference sequence). The CDR3 has 13 amino acids. Trimming took 5 bases from V and 8 from J, leaving 15 bases between them. The DNA of the CDR3 is TGTGCCAGCAGTCCTCGGATCACCGGGGGCTACACCTTC. This translates into CASSPRITGGYTF.

The chain carries TRBV5-1 and TRBJ2-2, with TRBD2 identical over 12 bases. V trimming: 8 bases; J trimming: 5 bases; junction bases outside the gene matches: 13. There are 17 residues in the CDR3. The germline V gene has CDR1 SGHRS and CDR2 YFSETQ. The CDR3 protein is CASSGTTSGRGTGELFF. Here the CDR3 DNA reads TGCGCCAGTAGCGGAACGACTAGCGGGAGAGGTACCGGGGAGCTGTTTTTT. The full variable domain, rest sourced from reference TRBV5-1 and TRBJ2-2, is KAGVTQTPRYLIKTRGQQVTLSCSPISGHRSVSWYQQTPGQGLQFLFEYFSETQRNKGNFPGRFSGRQFSNSRSEMNVSTLELGDSALYLCASSGTTSGRGTGELFFGEGSRLTVL.

This clone has only a few counts. The same CDR3 also results from other DNA sequences found in this sample. The chain joins TRBV18 to TRBJ1-1; no reliable D call. Trimming left V 3 bases short and J 1 base short, with 6 bases between. There are 13 residues in the CDR3. Germline assignment: CDR1 KGHSH and CDR2 LQKENI. The CDR3 sequence is CASSPPGNTEAFF. For the CDR3, the DNA is TGTGCCAGCTCACCCCCCGGGAACACTGAAGCTTTCTTT.

The rearrangement joins TRBV5-1 to TRBJ2-7; perhaps D is TRBD1 or TRBD2 (5 bases each). V lost 3 bases and J lost 5, with 21 bases in between. The CDR3 is made up of 16 amino acids. Germline V CDR1 and CDR2: SGHRS, YFSETQ. CDR3 sequence (DNA): TGCGCCAGCAGCTCGACCGGGACGCCCCGTCTCGACGAGCAGTACTTC. Its translation: CASSSTGTPRLDEQYF.

The chain links TRBV30 to TRBJ2-1; D is ambiguous. Trimming stripped 2 bases from V and 9 bases from J, with 11 bases between. Germline CDR1 GTSNPN, CDR2 SVGIG (reference sequence). The CDR3 contains 12 residues. The CDR3 sequence is CAWSPSLGEQFF. The CDR3 DNA reads as TGTGCCTGGAGTCCATCTTTGGGTGAGCAGTTCTTC.

V gene TRBV7-9 combines with J gene TRBJ2-2, with TRBD1 matching 8 bases. Germline loops: CDR1 SEHNR, CDR2 FQNEAQ (reference sequence). The CDR3 has 18 amino acids. J gave up 3 bases and V 2 bases, and 11 bases lay outside the gene matches. In nucleotides, the CDR3 is TGTGCCAGCAGCTTACTACGGGGGAAACAGGGGGACACCGGGGAGCTGTTTTTT. Amino acids: CASSLLRGKQGDTGELFF.

V is TRBV6-1 and J is TRBJ2-3; D unclear. From germline, CDR1 is MNHNS and CDR2 SASEGT. Trimming took 3 bases from V and 7 from J, leaving 5 bases between them. CDR3 length equals 11 residues. Here the CDR3 reads CASSERYTQYF. DNA of the CDR3: TGTGCCAGCAGTGAGCGGTATACGCAGTATTTT.